One sample yielded the 14 T cell receptor beta chains listed below, sequenced in a study of CD8 T cells in ankylosing spondylitis. MiXCR was run by TCRdb on the 5' RACE reads, yielding one entry per CDR3 protein. The table lists nearly 350,000 distinct CDR3 sequences, about 14% of them singletons, with around 1% in the top ten. Sequences were obtained from blood, either unsorted or a sorted T cell fraction (not recorded which). All receptors come from a male donor with ankylosing spondylitis or in good health (not recorded which).

This clonotype was counted many times. The chain uses TRBV5-1 and TRBJ1-1; D call uncertain. Trimming removed 2 bases from V and 1 base from J, with 3 bases in between. Germline V lookup: CDR1 SGHRS, CDR2 YFSETQ. This CDR3 region has 12 residues. The CDR3 DNA is TGCGCCAGCAGCTTTTCGAACACTGAAGCTTTCTTT. It encodes CASSFSNTEAFF.

The chain has TRBV20-1 and TRBJ2-1, with D perhaps TRBD1 (6 bases). The CDR3 runs 13 residues. Germline loops: CDR1 DFQATT, CDR2 SNEGSKA (reference sequence). V was cut by 8 bases and J by 5 bases, with 16 bases left in between. As DNA, the CDR3 is TGCAGTCCGGACAGAGGGGTAAACAATGAGCAGTTCTTC. The encoded protein is CSPDRGVNNEQFF.

This clonotype was picked up a small number of times. The chain is built from TRBV25-1 and TRBJ2-7; TRBD2 agrees at 11 bases. CDR1 and CDR2 (germline): MGHDK, SYGVNS. J was trimmed by 5 bases and V by 4 bases; bases with no gene match: 7. The CDR3 has 15 amino acids. In nucleotides, the CDR3 is TGTGCCAGCAGTGGAGGTCTAGCGGGAGGACACGAGCAGTACTTC. This gives the protein CASSGGLAGGHEQYF.

In this sample, this clonotype turned up many times. CDR3 amino acids: CAISEWTGTGTDTQYF. In DNA form, the CDR3 reads TGTGCCATCAGTGAGTGGACAGGGACGGGCACAGATACGCAGTATTTT. The chain carries TRBV10-3 and TRBJ2-3; TRBD1 matches 8 bases. Germline CDR1 is ENHRY and CDR2 is SYGVKD. V was pared by 1 base and J by 1 base, with 4 bases of the junction left unmatched. The CDR3 is 16 amino acids.

This rearrangement joins TRBV9 to TRBJ1-3; perhaps TRBD1 as D (6 bases). In germline, CDR1 is SGDLS, CDR2 YYNGEE. V was shortened by 4 bases and J by 0 bases, with 14 bases between the two germline ends. The CDR3 spans 16 residues. CDR3 DNA sequence: TGTGCCAGCAGCTCCTCGACAGGCCGCTCTGGAAACACCATATATTTT. Amino acids: CASSSSTGRSGNTIYF.

This clonotype was counted a few times. This chain connects TRBV30 to TRBJ2-3; maybe TRBD2 (7 bases). Germline V gene sequence: CDR1 GTSNPN, CDR2 SVGIG (reference sequence). This CDR3 contains 13 residues. V was shortened by 3 bases and J by 5 bases, with 12 bases between the two germline ends. CDR3 sequence (DNA): TGTGCCTGGAGCGGGGGGCTGGGAGATACGCAGTATTTT. It encodes CAWSGGLGDTQYF.

The sample holds many counts of this clonotype. J is TRBJ2-7 and V is TRBV28; D might be TRBD1 or TRBD2, each matching 5 bases. Trimming removed 6 bases from V and 6 bases from J, with 21 bases in between. CDR1 is MDHEN and CDR2 is SYDVKM in the germline V gene. There are 15 residues in the CDR3. The DNA for the CDR3 is TGTGCCAGCAGCTCCGGGGCAGGGCTTCGAGGCGAGCAGTACTTC. This encodes CASSSGAGLRGEQYF.

This clonotype has only a few counts. The chain uses TRBV7-9 and TRBJ1-2; D is unclear. The CDR3 is 16 amino acids. Germline-derived CDR1 and CDR2 are SEHNR and FQNEAQ (reference sequence). Trimming shortened V by 1 base and J by 4 bases, and 16 bases separated the two germline ends. The CDR3 sequence is CASSLGVGSLGYGYTF. CDR3 bases: TGTGCCAGCAGCTTAGGTGTCGGCAGCTTGGGCTATGGCTACACCTTC. The entire variable domain, with the rest obtained from reference TRBV7-9 and TRBJ1-2, is as follows: DTGVSQNPRHKITKRGQNVTFRCDPISEHNRLYWYRQTLGQGPEFLTYFQNEAQLEKSRLLSDRFSAERPKGSFSTLEIQRTEQGDSAMYLCASSLGVGSLGYGYTFGSGTRLTVV.

The J gene is TRBJ2-3, the V gene TRBV20-1; unclear D gene. Germline CDR1 and CDR2: DFQATT and SNEGSKA (reference sequence). V was pared by 6 bases and J by 0 bases, with 16 bases between. The CDR3 contains 15 residues. The CDR3 protein is CSALLTSTSTDTQYF. For the CDR3, the DNA is TGCAGTGCCCTTCTAACGTCGACTAGCACAGATACGCAGTATTTT.

This clonotype has a handful of counts. The chain links TRBV4-1 to TRBJ2-7; D might be TRBD2 (6 bases). Trimming cost V 0 bases and J 4 bases, with 13 bases left between them. Germline V gene sequence: CDR1 MGHRA, CDR2 YSYEKL. The CDR3 spans 15 residues. The CDR3 sequence is CASSQERREPYEQYF. CDR3 bases: TGCGCCAGCAGCCAAGAACGACGGGAGCCATACGAGCAGTACTTC.

The chain has TRBV20-1 and TRBJ2-1; TRBD2 aligns across 7 bases. Germline V gene lookup returns CDR1 DFQATT and CDR2 SNEGSKA (reference sequence). Unmatched junction bases numbered 3, after V lost 0 bases and J lost 13 bases. This CDR3 has 11 amino acids. As DNA, the CDR3 is TGCAGTGCTAGAGATGGACTAGACCAGTTCTTC. It codes for CSARDGLDQFF.

This clonotype was found many times. The chain links TRBV20-1 to TRBJ2-1, with 12 nucleotides matching TRBD2. The CDR3 contains 16 residues. Trimming took 6 bases from V and 4 from J; bases not matched to a gene: 10. CDR1 is DFQATT, CDR2 SNEGSKA, per germline (reference sequence). Written as DNA, the CDR3 is TGCAGTGCGCCCCGACTAGCGGGAGAGGGTTACAATGAGCAGTTCTTC. It specifies CSAPRLAGEGYNEQFF.

This clonotype turned up a few times. The CDR3: CASSLEFVEQYF. The CDR3 DNA reads TGCGCCAGCAGCTTGGAATTTGTCGAGCAGTACTTC. The chain uses TRBV5-1 and TRBJ2-7, with D unresolved. CDR1 SGHRS and CDR2 YFSETQ come from the germline V gene. V lost 0 bases to trimming and J lost 6 bases, with 7 bases between them. The CDR3 has 12 residues.

This clonotype was seen a few times. The V gene is TRBV4-2, the J gene TRBJ1-1; 7 bases fit TRBD1. The germline gives CDR1 LGHNA, CDR2 YNFKEQ. The CDR3 is 16 residues long. With V trimmed by 0 bases and J by 1 base, 5 bases remained unmatched. The CDR3 coding sequence is TGTGCCAGCAGCCAAGAGGGCAGGGGGGGGAACACTGAAGCTTTCTTT. Encoded protein: CASSQEGRGGNTEAFF.